This T cell receptor gamma chain is from a study of γδ T cells in repeated Plasmodium falciparum infection. Study in general: Four controlled malaria infections with P. falciparum NF54 spanned less than 800 days. Malian repertoires were sampled cross-sectionally without transmission and longitudinally through febrile malaria.

TCRdb reanalysed the multiplex PCR reads with CATT. The table lists 28,000 or so gamma-chain clones, around 1.4% of them singletons. Bulk repertoires came from Vgamma9/Vdelta2+ or Vdelta2-negative gammadelta T cells flow-sorted from PBMC. On this clone itself: The protein given by TCRdb reflects a much larger clone and differs at residue 5 from this DNA's translation, likely from a read error; the protein shown is the DNA's translation.

The CDR3 spans 14 residues. CDR1 is VINAFY, CDR2 YDVSNSKD, per germline. Material for sequencing was gamma-delta T cells from blood. The TCR comes from a pool of human donors (malaria-infected and uninfected, not separated). V is TRGV5 and J is TRGJ1 or TRGJ2. TCRdb gives no J gene; it was assigned here by matching the DNA to germline. The CDR3 spells CATWGRPANYKKLF. The CDR3 DNA reads as TGTGCCACCTGGGGCAGGCCGGCGAATTATAAGAAACTCTTT.